The TCR beta chain under discussion was sequenced for a study of blood T cells in healthy people across ages. In the case of this clonotype: One junction end disagrees with the germline gene, perhaps due to a read error.

A second PCR, run for about 7 to 11 cycles, used a sample-barcoded 5' primer plus a J-beta primer mix. Each TCR beta cDNA got a 12-nucleotide random molecular identifier. TCRdb fed the 5' RACE reads into MiXCR, producing one record per CDR3 protein. The table lists under 1,100,000 distinct CDR3 sequences, under 30% of them singletons. The same sample was also used in a study of T cells of mothers and their children. From that second work: The people who donated were a few healthy Caucasian mothers and their six children. The yield was over 8 million TCR beta CDR3 reads from each mother and 2.5 million to 3 million from each child.

The material sequenced was blood. The receptor was isolated from a girl aged 2 to 10 in good health.

This CDR3 is CASSLKDIHYF. The CDR3 coding sequence is TGTGCCAGCAGTTTAAAGGACATTCACTACTTC. The V gene is TRBV12-3 or TRBV12-4, the J gene TRBJ2-4; the D gene is possibly TRBD1 (5 bases). The CDR3 totals 11 residues.